The table lists the clone carrying this T cell receptor (beta chain) with many counts. Its target is not known. These data come from a study of T cells in Graves' hyperthyroidism and ophthalmopathy. General study points: From stable hyperthyroidism, ophthalmopathy was separated by a 13 V-J model. Also found in blood were most expanded thyroid clonotypes above 0.001.

Per the germline V gene, CDR1 is ENHRY and CDR2 is SYGVKD. The CDR3 consists of 11 residues. Between the trimmed V and J ends, which lost 4 bases and 5 bases, there was a span of 5 bases. Authors of the study amplified TCR beta CDR3 regions from RNA transcripts. Carried out on the TCR CDR3, a first-round RT-PCR used the HTBI primer set. MiXCR, applied by TCRdb to the multiplex PCR reads, yields one record per CDR3 protein. Found here are 550,000 to 600,000 distinct CDR3 sequences, roughly a sixth of them singletons; the top ten hold more than 15%. Graves' hyperthyroidism without ophthalmopathy progression within 18 months was termed stable. Diagnoses rested on clinical symptoms, serum thyroxine and TRAb, thyroid ultrasound and orbital computed tomography.

The J gene is TRBJ1-2, the V gene TRBV10-3; D gene uncertain. The source of this sequence is a young woman with Graves' hyperthyroidism. Input material: blood. The CDR3 coding sequence is TGTGCCATCAGTGGAGGGTATGGCTACACCTTC. As protein: CAISGGYGYTF.